One sample yielded the 7 T cell receptor beta chains listed below, sequenced in a study of T cells in Graves' hyperthyroidism and ophthalmopathy. Authors of the study amplified TCR beta CDR3 regions from RNA transcripts. The HTBI primer set served for first-round RT-PCR of the TCR CDR3. From the multiplex PCR reads, TCRdb called clonotypes with MiXCR, one entry per CDR3 protein. The data contain 600,000 to 700,000 distinct CDR3 sequences, approximately 14% of them seen just once; the ten biggest clones take up roughly 4.5%. The sequenced sample was blood. The origin of the receptors is a woman between 35 and 50 years old with Graves' ophthalmopathy.

This clonotype was seen many times. The V gene is TRBV27, the J gene TRBJ2-6, with 7 bases identical to TRBD1. Germline V gene lookup returns CDR1 MNHEY and CDR2 SMNVEV (reference sequence). The CDR3 contains 15 residues. V trimming: 4 bases; J trimming: 2 bases; junction bases outside the gene matches: 2. CDR3 sequence (DNA): TGTGCCAGCAGTTCCAGGGGGACTGGGGCCAACGTCCTGACTTTC. Translated: CASSSRGTGANVLTF.

The chain recombines TRBV9 with TRBJ2-7, with 8 nucleotides matching TRBD2. Unmatched junction bases numbered 12, after V lost 7 bases and J lost 3 bases. The length of the CDR3 is 15 residues. In germline, CDR1 is SGDLS, CDR2 YYNGEE. CDR3 bases: TGTGCCAGCCATAGGGGAAGCGGGAGTATCTACGAGCAGTACTTC. Its translation is CASHRGSGSIYEQYF.

There are many counts of this clonotype. V and J are TRBV30 and TRBJ1-6; D possibly corresponds to TRBD1 (6 bases). Trimming took 0 bases from V and 7 from J, leaving 10 bases between them. CDR1 GTSNPN and CDR2 SVGIG come from the germline V gene (reference sequence). This CDR3 comprises 14 residues. The CDR3 protein is CAWSVRDKNSPLHF. The CDR3 DNA sequence: TGTGCCTGGAGTGTCCGGGACAAAAATTCACCCCTCCACTTT.

This clonotype was counted between two and nine times. The rearrangement uses TRBV12-3 or TRBV12-4 and TRBJ1-1; D is uncertain. V gave up 6 bases and J gave up 2 bases, with 16 bases separating them. The CDR3 has 15 residues. Written as DNA, the CDR3 is TGTGCCAGCAGCCCTCTAGCGAGCCTAAACACTGAAGCTTTCTTT. It yields the protein CASSPLASLNTEAFF.

This clonotype showed up just a few times. The chain links TRBV6-1 to TRBJ1-1, with no clear D. Germline-derived CDR1 and CDR2 are MNHNS and SASEGT. The CDR3 sequence is 13 residues long. V lost 6 bases and J lost 0, with 8 bases in between. The DNA for the CDR3 is TGTGCCAGCAGACCATCACTGAACACTGAAGCTTTCTTT. It yields the protein CASRPSLNTEAFF.

The gene calls are TRBV19 and TRBJ2-5, with 10 positions matching TRBD1. V was pared by 3 bases and J by 4 bases, with 8 bases of the junction left unmatched. CDR1 LNHDA and CDR2 SQIVND come from the germline V gene (reference sequence). This CDR3 comprises 16 residues. This chain's CDR3 is CASSIGTGVRRETQYF. Written as DNA, the CDR3 is TGTGCCAGTAGTATTGGGACAGGGGTTAGGAGAGAGACCCAGTACTTC.

The V gene is TRBV12-3 or TRBV12-4, the J gene TRBJ1-5; 7 bases align to TRBD1. The CDR3 is made up of 14 amino acids. After removal of 6 bases from V and 6 bases from J, the junction contained 8 bases not matched to a gene. The CDR3 loop reads CASSLYRGSQPQHF. The CDR3 DNA is TGTGCCAGCAGCCTATACAGGGGTTCTCAGCCCCAGCATTTT.